This TCR beta chain was sequenced for a study of blood T cell repertoires in COVID-19. About the research overall: Acute and convalescent COVID-19 samples came from the United States, Italy and Spain. Nucleic acid was either cDNA or gDNA, and it came from T cells, B-cell-depleted T cells, or PBMCs.

V dropped 6 bases and J dropped 5 bases, with 16 bases sitting between them. The length of the CDR3 is 14 residues. In germline, CDR1 is MNHEY, CDR2 SVGAGI. This clone has a single count. Methods used by the authors: It was from reference gene primer amplification that nucleated cell counts were estimated. Repertoires were generated with immunoSEQ multiplex PCR, while TCRdb's copy carries only in-frame clones and drops some. The V and J calls and clone size are taken from that table; D and trimming were inferred from the DNA. Among under 60,000 clones listed, approximately 85% were seen once. The clonotype was recovered from a man aged 35 to 55 with acute or convalescent COVID-19. The gene calls are TRBV6-5 and TRBJ2-5; D is perhaps TRBD2 (6 bases). The material sequenced was peripheral blood. The CDR3 DNA follows: TGTGCCAGCAGATTCGGCGGGGCGGCGGAGACCCAGTACTTC. It translates to CASRFGGAAETQYF.